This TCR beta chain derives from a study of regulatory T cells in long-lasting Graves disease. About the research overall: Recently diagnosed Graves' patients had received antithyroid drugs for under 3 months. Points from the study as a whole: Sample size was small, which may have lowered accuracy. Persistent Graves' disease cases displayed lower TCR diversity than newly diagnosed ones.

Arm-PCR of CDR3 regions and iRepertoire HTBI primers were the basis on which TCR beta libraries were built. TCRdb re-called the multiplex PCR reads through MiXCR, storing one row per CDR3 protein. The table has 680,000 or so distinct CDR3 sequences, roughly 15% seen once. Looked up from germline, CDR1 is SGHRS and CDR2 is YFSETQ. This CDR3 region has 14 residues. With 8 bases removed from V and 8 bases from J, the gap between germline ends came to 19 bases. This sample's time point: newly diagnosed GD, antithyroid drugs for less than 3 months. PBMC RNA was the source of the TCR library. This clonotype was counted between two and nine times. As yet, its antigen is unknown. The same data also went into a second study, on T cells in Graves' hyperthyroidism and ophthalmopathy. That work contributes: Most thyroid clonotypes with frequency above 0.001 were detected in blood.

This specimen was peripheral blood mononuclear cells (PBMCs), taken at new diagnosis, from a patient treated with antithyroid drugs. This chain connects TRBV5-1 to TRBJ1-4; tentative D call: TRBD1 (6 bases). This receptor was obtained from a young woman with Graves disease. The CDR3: CASLSSGEWEKLFF. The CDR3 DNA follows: TGCGCCAGTCTGTCCTCAGGGGAGTGGGAAAAACTGTTTTTT.